This TCR beta chain was documented in a study of T cell responses to AZD1222 COVID-19 vaccine. For the study at large: Doses given second, at about 4 or about 12 weeks, were pooled.

This clone was seen only once. Its antigen is unidentified. Study results and caveats: Once two AZD1222 doses were given, Spike-specific TCR breadth and depth went up. White British people made up most donors, females outnumbered males, and clonal diversity was possibly underestimated.

Generated by immunoSEQ multiplex PCR, the TCRdb table keeps only in-frame clones and is missing some. The data hold around 110,000 clones, with 85% to 95% observed a single time. Trimming left V 5 bases short and J 10 bases short, with 17 bases between. The CDR3 is made up of 13 amino acids. Germline assignment: CDR1 MDHEN and CDR2 SYDVKM. This chain uses TRBV28 with TRBJ1-1; TRBD1 might be the D (6 bases). The sequence was collected from an adult in good health. The input for sequencing was peripheral blood, taken on day 0 of AZD1222 vaccination. The DNA of the CDR3 is TGTGCCAGCAGTCGCCGACAGGCCCGGAGAGCTTTCTTT. This encodes CASSRRQARRAFF. The complete variable domain, with remaining parts taken from reference TRBV28 and TRBJ1-1, reads DVKVTQSSRYLVKRTGEKVFLECVQDMDHENMFWYRQDPGLGLRLIYFSYDVKMKEKGDIPEGYSVSREKKERFSLILESASTNQTSMYLCASSRRQARRAFFGQGTRLTVV.